Sequencing of this TCR beta chain was carried out in a study of molecular identifiers for immune sequencing clone quantification. General study results and limits: Over 97% of effector molecules, but under 1% in naive cells, were held by clones with more than 20 RNA copies.

Bulk TCR libraries used previously described methods and listed TCR primers. MiXCR, run by TCRdb on the PCR reads, gives a single entry per CDR3 protein. The sample consists of about 320,000 distinct CDR3 sequences, over 20% of them appearing once. Trimming stripped 4 bases from V and 3 bases from J, with 12 bases between. Germline lookup yields CDR1 MNHNS and CDR2 SASEGT. The CDR3 runs 14 residues. Sorted inputs of 20,000 to 1,000,000 cells, with 10%, 30% or 50% RNA, yielded naive CD8 libraries. Sorting selected naive CD8 T cells with a CD8+CD4-CCR7+CD45RA+ phenotype. In the case of this clonotype: What it binds is unknown.

Sequencing was done on a sample of naive CD8+ T cells from blood, with Jurkat cell RNA spiked in. Subset here: FACS-sorted CD8+CD4-CCR7+CD45RA+ naive T cells. The receptor was derived from a human donor in good health. Some libraries in this study had Jurkat cell RNA spiked in. The chain couples TRBV6-1 to TRBJ1-1, with D uncertain. This chain's CDR3 is CASSGARDHTEAFF. The CDR3 DNA reads as TGTGCCAGCAGTGGAGCTAGAGACCACACTGAAGCTTTCTTT.